The clone carrying this T cell receptor (beta chain) showed up just once. Patients from Seattle were sampled longitudinally, starting during active infection. These data are taken from a study of blood T cell repertoires in COVID-19. Overall study: Acute and convalescent COVID-19 samples came from the United States, Italy and Spain. Sample material is recorded as cDNA or gDNA derived from T cells, B-cell-depleted T cells, or PBMCs.

Libraries were prepared by immunoSEQ multiplex PCR; TCRdb keeps only in-frame clonotypes and omits some of them. The sample records around 290,000 clones, around nine tenths being singletons. The CDR3 runs to 16 residues. J was trimmed by 2 bases and V by 4 bases; bases with no gene match: 8. The V gene's germline CDR1 is KGHDR and CDR2 SFDVKD. The sequencing sample was made of peripheral blood. V usage is TRBV24-1 and J usage is TRBJ2-3; 7 bases map to TRBD2. This clonotype originated in a woman between 70 and 85 years old with COVID-19, enrolled during active disease. The CDR3 DNA sequence: TGTGCCACCAGTGAAGGGTCGCGGGGGTCCACAGATACGCAGTATTTT. As protein: CATSEGSRGSTDTQYF.